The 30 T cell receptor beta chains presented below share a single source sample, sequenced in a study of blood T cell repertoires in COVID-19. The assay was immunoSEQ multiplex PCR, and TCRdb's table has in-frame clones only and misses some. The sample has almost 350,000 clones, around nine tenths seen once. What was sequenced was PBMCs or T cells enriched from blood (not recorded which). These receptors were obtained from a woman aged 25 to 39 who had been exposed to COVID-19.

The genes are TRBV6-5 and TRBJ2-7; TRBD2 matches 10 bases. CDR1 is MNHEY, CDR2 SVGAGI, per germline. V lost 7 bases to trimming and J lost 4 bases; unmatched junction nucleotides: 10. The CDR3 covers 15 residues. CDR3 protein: CASNPLGLAKYEQYF. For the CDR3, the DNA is TGTGCCAGCAACCCCCTGGGACTAGCGAAATACGAGCAGTACTTC.

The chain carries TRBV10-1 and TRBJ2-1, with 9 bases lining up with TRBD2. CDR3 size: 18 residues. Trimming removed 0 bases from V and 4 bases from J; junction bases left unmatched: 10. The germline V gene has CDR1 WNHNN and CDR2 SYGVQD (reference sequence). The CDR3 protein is CASSESGVAGEGYNEQFF. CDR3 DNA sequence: TGCGCCAGCAGTGAGTCGGGGGTAGCGGGAGAAGGTTACAATGAGCAGTTCTTC.

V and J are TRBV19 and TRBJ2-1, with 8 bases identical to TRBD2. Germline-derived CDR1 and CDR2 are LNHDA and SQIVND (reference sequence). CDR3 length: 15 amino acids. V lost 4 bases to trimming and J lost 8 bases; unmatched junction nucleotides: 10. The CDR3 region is CASSKGVAGRDEQFF. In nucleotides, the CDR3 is TGTGCCAGTAGTAAGGGGGTAGCGGGACGGGATGAGCAGTTCTTC.

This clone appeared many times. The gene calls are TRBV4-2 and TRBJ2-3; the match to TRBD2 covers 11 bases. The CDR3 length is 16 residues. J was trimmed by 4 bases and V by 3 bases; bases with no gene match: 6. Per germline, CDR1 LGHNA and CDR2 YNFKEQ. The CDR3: CASSQEIAGGPDTQYF. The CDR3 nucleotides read TGTGCCAGCAGCCAGGAGATAGCGGGAGGGCCAGATACGCAGTATTTT.

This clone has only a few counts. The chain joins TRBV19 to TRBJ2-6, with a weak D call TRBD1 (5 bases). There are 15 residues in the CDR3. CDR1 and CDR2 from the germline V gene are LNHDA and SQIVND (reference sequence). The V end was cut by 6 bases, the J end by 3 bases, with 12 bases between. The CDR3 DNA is TGTGCCAGTAGACGAACAGGCGGTGGGGCCAACGTCCTGACTTTC. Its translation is CASRRTGGGANVLTF. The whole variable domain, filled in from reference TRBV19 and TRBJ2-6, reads DGGITQSPKYLFRKEGQNVTLSCEQNLNHDAMYWYRQDPGQGLRLIYYSQIVNDFQKGDIAEGYSVSREKKESFPLTVTSAQKNPTAFYLCASRRTGGGANVLTFGAGSRLTVL.

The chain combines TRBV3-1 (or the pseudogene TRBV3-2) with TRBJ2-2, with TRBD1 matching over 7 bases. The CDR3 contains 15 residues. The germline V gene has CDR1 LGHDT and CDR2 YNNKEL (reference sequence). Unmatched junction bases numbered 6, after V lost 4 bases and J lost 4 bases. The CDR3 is CASSPYRGGTGELFF. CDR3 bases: TGTGCCAGCAGCCCCTACAGGGGTGGCACCGGGGAGCTGTTTTTT.

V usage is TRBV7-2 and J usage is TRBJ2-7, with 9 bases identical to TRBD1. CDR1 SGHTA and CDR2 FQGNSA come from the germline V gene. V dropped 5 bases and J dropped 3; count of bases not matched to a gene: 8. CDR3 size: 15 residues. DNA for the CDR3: TGTGCCAGCAGCATCATCCGGGACAGGGACTACGAGCAGTACTTC. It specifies CASSIIRDRDYEQYF.

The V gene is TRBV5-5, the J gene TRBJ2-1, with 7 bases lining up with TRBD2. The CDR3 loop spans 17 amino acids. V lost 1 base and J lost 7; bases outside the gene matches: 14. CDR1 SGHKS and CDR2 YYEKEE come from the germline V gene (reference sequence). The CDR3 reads CASSLYVREAVGNEQFF. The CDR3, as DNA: TGTGCCAGCAGCTTGTATGTCCGGGAGGCCGTGGGGAATGAGCAGTTCTTC.

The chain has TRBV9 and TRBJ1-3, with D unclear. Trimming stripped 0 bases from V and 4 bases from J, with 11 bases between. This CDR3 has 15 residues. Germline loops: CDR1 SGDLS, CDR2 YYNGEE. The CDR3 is CASSVGSAEGNTIYF. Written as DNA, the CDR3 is TGTGCCAGCAGCGTAGGGAGCGCAGAGGGAAACACCATATATTTT.

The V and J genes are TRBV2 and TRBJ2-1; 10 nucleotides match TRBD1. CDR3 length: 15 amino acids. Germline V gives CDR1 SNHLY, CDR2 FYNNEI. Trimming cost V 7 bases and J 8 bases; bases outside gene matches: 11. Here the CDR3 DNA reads TGTGCCAGCACTGGGACAGGGGAAGAGAAGGATGAGCAGTTCTTC. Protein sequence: CASTGTGEEKDEQFF.

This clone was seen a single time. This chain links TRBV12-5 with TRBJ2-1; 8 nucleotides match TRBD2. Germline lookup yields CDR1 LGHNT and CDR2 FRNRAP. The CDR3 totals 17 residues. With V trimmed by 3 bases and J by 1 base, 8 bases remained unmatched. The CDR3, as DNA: TGTGCTAGTGGTTTCCTCCAGCGGGAGCGTTCCTACAATGAGCAGTTCTTC. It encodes CASGFLQRERSYNEQFF.

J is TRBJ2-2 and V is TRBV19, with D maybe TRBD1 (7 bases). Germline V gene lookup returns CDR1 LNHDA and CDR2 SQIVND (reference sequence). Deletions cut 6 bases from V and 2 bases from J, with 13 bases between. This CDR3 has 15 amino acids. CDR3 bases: TGTGCCAGTAGACCGGGGGACAGAAACACCGGGGAGCTGTTTTTT. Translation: CASRPGDRNTGELFF.

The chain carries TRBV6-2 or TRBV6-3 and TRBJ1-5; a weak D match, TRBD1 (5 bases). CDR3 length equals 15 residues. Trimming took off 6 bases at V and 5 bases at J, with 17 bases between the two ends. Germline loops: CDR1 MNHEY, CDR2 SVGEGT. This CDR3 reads CASSRIGQMDQPQHF. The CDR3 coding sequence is TGTGCCAGCAGCCGAATCGGACAAATGGATCAGCCCCAGCATTTT.

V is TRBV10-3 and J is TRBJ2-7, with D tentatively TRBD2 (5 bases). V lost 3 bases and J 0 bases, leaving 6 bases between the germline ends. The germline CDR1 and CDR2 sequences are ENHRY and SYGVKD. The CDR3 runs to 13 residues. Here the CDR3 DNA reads TGTGCCATCAGTGACGGACTCTCCTACGAGCAGTACTTC. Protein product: CAISDGLSYEQYF.

The CDR3 spells CASSFGLDYEQYF. The CDR3 coding sequence is TGTGCCAGCAGTTTCGGACTAGACTACGAGCAGTACTTC. This chain links TRBV12-3 or TRBV12-4 with TRBJ2-7; the match to TRBD2 covers 7 bases. CDR3 size: 13 residues. Trimming removed 3 bases from V and 3 bases from J; junction bases left unmatched: 2.

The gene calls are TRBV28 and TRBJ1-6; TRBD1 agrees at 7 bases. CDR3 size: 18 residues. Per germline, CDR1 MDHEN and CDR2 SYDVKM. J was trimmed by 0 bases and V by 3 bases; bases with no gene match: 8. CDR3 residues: CASSFGNRGSSYNSPLHF. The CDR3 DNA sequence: TGTGCCAGCAGTTTCGGGAACAGGGGATCCTCCTATAATTCACCCCTCCACTTT. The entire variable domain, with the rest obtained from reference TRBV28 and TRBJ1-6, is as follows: DVKVTQSSRYLVKRTGEKVFLECVQDMDHENMFWYRQDPGLGLRLIYFSYDVKMKEKGDIPEGYSVSREKKERFSLILESASTNQTSMYLCASSFGNRGSSYNSPLHFGNGTRLTVT.

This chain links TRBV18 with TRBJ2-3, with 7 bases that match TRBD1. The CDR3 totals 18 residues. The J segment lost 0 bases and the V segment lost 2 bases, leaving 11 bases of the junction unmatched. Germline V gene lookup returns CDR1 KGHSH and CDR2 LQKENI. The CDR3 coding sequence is TGTGCCAGCTCACCATTCCCCACAGGGGTGGGTAGCACAGATACGCAGTATTTT. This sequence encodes CASSPFPTGVGSTDTQYF.

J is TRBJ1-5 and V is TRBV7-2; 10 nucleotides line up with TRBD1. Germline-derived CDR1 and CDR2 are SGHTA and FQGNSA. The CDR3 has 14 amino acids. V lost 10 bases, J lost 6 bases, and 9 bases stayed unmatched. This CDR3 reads CAIDGQGGFQPQHF. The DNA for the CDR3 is TGTGCCATCGACGGACAGGGGGGTTTTCAGCCCCAGCATTTT.

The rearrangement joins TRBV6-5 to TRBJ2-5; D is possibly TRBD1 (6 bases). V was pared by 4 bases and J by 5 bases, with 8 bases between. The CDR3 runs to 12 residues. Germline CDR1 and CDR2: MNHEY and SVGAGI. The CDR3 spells CASSLQGETQYF. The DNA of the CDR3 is TGTGCCAGCAGTTTACAGGGTGAGACCCAGTACTTC.

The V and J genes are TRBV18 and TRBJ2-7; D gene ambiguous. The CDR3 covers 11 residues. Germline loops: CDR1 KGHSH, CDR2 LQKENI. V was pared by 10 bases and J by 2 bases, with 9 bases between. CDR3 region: CATGTTYEQYF. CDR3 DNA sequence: TGTGCCACCGGAACTACCTACGAGCAGTACTTC.

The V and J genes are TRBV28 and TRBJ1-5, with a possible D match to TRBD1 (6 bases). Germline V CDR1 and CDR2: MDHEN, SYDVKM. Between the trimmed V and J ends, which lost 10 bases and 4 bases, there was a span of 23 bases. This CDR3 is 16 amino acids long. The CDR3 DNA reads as TGTGCCACCCTAAAAGAACTACAGGGTCCGAATCAGCCCCAGCATTTT. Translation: CATLKELQGPNQPQHF.

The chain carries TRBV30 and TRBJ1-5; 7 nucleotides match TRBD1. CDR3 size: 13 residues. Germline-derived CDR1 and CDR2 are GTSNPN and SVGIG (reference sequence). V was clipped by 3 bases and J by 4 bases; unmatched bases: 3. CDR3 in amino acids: CAWSGQENQPQHF. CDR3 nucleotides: TGTGCCTGGAGCGGACAGGAAAATCAGCCCCAGCATTTT.

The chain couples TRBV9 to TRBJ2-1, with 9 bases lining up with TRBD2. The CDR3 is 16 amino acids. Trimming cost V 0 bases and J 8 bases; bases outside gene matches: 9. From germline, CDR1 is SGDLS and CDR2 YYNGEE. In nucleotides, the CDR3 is TGTGCCAGCAGCGTAGGTAATAGCGGGAGTCTTGATGAGCAGTTCTTC. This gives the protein CASSVGNSGSLDEQFF.

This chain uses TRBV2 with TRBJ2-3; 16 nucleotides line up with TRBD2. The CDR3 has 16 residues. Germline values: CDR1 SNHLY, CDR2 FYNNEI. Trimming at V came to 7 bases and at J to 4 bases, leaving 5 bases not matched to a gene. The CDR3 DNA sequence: TGTGCCAGCAAGGGGACTAGCGGGAGGGTTTCAGATACGCAGTATTTT. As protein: CASKGTSGRVSDTQYF.

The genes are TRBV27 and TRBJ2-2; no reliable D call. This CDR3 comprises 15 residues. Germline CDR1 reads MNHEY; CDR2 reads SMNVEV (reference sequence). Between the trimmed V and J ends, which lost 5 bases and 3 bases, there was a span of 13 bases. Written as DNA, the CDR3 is TGTGCCAGCAGTGATGTCGGAGCCTACACCGGGGAGCTGTTTTTT. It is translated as CASSDVGAYTGELFF.

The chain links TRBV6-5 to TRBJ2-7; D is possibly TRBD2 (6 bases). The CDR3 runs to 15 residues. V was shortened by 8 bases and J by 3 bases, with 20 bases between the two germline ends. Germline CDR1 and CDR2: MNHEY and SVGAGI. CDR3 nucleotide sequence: TGTGCCAGCTATACGGGACTCACAAAAGGCTACGAGCAGTACTTC. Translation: CASYTGLTKGYEQYF.

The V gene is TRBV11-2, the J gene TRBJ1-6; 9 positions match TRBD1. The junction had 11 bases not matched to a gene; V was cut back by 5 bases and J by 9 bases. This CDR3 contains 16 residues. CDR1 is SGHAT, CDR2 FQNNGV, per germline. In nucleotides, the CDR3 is TGTGCCAGCAGCCCCGGGACAGGGAGTTTCGGTTCACCCCTCCACTTT. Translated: CASSPGTGSFGSPLHF. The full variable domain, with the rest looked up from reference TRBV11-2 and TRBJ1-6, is EAGVAQSPRYKIIEKRQSVAFWCNPISGHATLYWYQQILGQGPKLLIQFQNNGVVDDSQLPKDRFSAERLKGVDSTLKIQPAKLEDSAVYLCASSPGTGSFGSPLHFGNGTRLTVT.

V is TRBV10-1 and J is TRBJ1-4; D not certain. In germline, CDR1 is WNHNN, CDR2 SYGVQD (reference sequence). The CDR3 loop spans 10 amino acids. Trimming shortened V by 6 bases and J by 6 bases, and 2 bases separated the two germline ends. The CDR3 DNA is TGCGCCAGCAGCTATGAAAAACTGTTTTTT. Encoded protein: CASSYEKLFF.

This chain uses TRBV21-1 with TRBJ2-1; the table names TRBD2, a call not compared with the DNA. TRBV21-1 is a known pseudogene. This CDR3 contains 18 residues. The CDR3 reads CASSKGVRVAGEFNEQFF. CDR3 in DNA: TGTGCCAGCAGCAAAGGTGTTCGAGTAGCGGGAGAATTTAATGAGCAGTTCTTC.

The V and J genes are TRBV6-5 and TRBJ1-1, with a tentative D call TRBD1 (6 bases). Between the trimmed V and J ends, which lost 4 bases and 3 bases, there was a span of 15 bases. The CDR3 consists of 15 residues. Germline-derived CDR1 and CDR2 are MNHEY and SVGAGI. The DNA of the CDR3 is TGTGCCAGCAGTTTCACACAGGGCGCGGACACTGAAGCTTTCTTT. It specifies CASSFTQGADTEAFF.